These 5 T cell receptor beta chains share one sample of origin, sequenced in a study of OX40 agonist ivuxolimab in advanced cancers. Assay: immunoSEQ multiplex PCR; the TCRdb copy retains only in-frame clones and omits some. Seen here are about 90,000 clones, 85% to 90% observed once, and the top ten hold 7.4%. The material was CD4+ or CD8+ T cells sorted from blood, obtained in a trial of the OX40 agonist ivuxolimab. Receptors were obtained from an adult with an advanced solid tumor such as melanoma, head and neck, liver or kidney cancer.

J is TRBJ1-1 and V is TRBV6-6; TRBD1 might be the D (6 bases). The V end was cut by 2 bases, the J end by 0 bases, with 10 bases between. Germline V gene lookup returns CDR1 MNHNY and CDR2 SVGAGI (reference sequence). The CDR3 is 15 residues long. CDR3 loop: CASSYARDMNTEAFF. The CDR3, as DNA: TGTGCCAGCAGTTACGCCAGGGACATGAACACTGAAGCTTTCTTT.

The chain couples TRBV5-5 to TRBJ2-7; TRBD1 agrees at 9 bases. The CDR3 spans 14 residues. Germline CDR1 and CDR2: SGHKS and YYEKEE (reference sequence). J gave up 6 bases and V 5 bases, and 9 bases lay outside the gene matches. CDR3 protein: CASRDATGGSEQYF. The CDR3 DNA follows: TGTGCCAGCAGGGATGCTACAGGGGGCTCCGAGCAGTACTTC.

The chain links TRBV27 to TRBJ2-7, with D possibly TRBD2 on 6 matching bases. The CDR3 sequence is 17 residues long. V was shortened by 6 bases and J by 0 bases, with 21 bases between the two germline ends. Germline V gene sequence: CDR1 MNHEY, CDR2 SMNVEV (reference sequence). The CDR3: CASSPYGLALPSYEQYF. The DNA for the CDR3 is TGTGCCAGCAGCCCCTACGGCCTAGCGCTTCCCTCCTACGAGCAGTACTTC.

This chain links TRBV28 with TRBJ1-2; D might be TRBD1 (5 bases). The germline gives CDR1 MDHEN, CDR2 SYDVKM. This CDR3 is 15 amino acids long. The V end was cut by 4 bases, the J end by 8 bases, with 20 bases between. In nucleotides, the CDR3 is TGTGCCAGCAGTTCCGAAGTGGGGCGCGCCAGGGGCTACACCTTC. Translating gives CASSSEVGRARGYTF.

The CDR3: CASSIGQSSNTEAFF. In nucleotides, the CDR3 is TGTGCCAGTAGTATTGGACAGAGCTCGAACACTGAAGCTTTCTTT. This chain links TRBV19 with TRBJ1-1; perhaps TRBD1 as D (6 bases). CDR3 length equals 15 residues. CDR1 LNHDA and CDR2 SQIVND come from the germline V gene (reference sequence). Between the trimmed V and J ends, which lost 3 bases and 1 base, there was a span of 12 bases. Supplemented by reference TRBV19 and TRBJ1-1, the full variable domain reads DGGITQSPKYLFRKEGQNVTLSCEQNLNHDAMYWYRQDPGQGLRLIYYSQIVNDFQKGDIAEGYSVSREKKESFPLTVTSAQKNPTAFYLCASSIGQSSNTEAFFGQGTRLTVV.